This T cell receptor beta chain was identified in a study of T cell responses to AZD1222 COVID-19 vaccine. Findings and limits, study-wide: Only six people who got AZD1222 tested seropositive at baseline. Repertoire samples came only from after the peak T cell response.

The method was immunoSEQ multiplex PCR; TCRdb's version includes in-frame clones alone and lacks a portion of them. Counted here are roughly 120,000 clones, about 94% occurring once; the ten biggest clones make up 2.9%. Note on this clone: Its antigen is not known.

Germline CDR1 reads SQVTM; CDR2 reads ANQGSEA. Trimming took off 3 bases at V and 2 bases at J, with 10 bases between the two ends. The CDR3 is 14 amino acids. Sequences were derived from peripheral blood, sampled 28 days after the second AZD1222 dose. The chain couples TRBV29-1 to TRBJ1-4, with D possibly TRBD1 on 5 matching bases. This TCR was sampled from an adult who received the AZD1222 COVID-19 vaccine. The CDR3 sequence: CSVDPGGTNEKLFF. DNA for the CDR3: TGCAGCGTTGACCCTGGGGGTACTAATGAAAAACTGTTTTTT.